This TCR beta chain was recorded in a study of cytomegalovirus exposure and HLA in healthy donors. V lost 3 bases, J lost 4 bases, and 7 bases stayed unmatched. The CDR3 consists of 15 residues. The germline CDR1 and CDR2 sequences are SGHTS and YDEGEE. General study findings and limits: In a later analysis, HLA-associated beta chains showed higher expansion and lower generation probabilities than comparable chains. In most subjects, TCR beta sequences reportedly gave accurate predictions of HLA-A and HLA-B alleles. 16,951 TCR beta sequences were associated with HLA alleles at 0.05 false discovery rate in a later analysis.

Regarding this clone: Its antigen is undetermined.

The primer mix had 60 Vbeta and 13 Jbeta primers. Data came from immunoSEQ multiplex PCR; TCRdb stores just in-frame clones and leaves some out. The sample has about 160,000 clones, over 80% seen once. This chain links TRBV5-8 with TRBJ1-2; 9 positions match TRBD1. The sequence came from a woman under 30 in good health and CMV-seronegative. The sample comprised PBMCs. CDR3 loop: CASSWNRGLSYGYTF. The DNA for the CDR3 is TGTGCCAGCAGCTGGAACAGGGGGCTCAGCTATGGCTACACCTTC. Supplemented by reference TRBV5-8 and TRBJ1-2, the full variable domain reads EAGVTQSPTHLIKTRGQQATLRCSPISGHTSVYWYQQALGLGLQFLLWYDEGEERNRGNFPPRFSGRQFPNYSSELNVNALELEDSALYLCASSWNRGLSYGYTFGSGTRLTVV.